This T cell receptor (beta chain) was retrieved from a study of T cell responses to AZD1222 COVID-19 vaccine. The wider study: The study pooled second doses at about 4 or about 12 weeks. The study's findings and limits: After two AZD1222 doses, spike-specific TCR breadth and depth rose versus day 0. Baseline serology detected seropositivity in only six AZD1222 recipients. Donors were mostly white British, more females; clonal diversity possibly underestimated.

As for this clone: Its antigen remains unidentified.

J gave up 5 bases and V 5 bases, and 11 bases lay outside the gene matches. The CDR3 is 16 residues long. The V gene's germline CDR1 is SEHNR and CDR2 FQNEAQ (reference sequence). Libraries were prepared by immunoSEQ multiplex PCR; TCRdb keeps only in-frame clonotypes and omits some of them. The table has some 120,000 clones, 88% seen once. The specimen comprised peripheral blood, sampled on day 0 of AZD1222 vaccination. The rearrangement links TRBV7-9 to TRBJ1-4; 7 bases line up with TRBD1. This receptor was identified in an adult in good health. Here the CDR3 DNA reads TGTGCCAGCAGCGTAGGGGGACAGCAGTACAATGAAAAACTGTTTTTT. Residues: CASSVGGQQYNEKLFF.